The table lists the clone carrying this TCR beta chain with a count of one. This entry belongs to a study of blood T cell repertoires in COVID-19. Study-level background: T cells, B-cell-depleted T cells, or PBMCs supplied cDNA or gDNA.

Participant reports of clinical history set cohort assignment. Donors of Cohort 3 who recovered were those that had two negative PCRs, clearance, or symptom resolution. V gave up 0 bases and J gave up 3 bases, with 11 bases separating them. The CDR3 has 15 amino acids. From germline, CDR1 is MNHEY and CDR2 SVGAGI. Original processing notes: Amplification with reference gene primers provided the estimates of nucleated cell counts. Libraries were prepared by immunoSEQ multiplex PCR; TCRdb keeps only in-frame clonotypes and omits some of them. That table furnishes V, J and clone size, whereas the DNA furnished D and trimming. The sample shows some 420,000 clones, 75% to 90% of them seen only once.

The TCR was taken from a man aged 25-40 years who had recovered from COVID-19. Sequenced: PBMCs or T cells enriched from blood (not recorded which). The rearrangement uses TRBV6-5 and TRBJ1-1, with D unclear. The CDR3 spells CASSYSPRADTEAFF. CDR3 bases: TGTGCCAGCAGTTACTCGCCCAGAGCGGACACTGAAGCTTTCTTT.